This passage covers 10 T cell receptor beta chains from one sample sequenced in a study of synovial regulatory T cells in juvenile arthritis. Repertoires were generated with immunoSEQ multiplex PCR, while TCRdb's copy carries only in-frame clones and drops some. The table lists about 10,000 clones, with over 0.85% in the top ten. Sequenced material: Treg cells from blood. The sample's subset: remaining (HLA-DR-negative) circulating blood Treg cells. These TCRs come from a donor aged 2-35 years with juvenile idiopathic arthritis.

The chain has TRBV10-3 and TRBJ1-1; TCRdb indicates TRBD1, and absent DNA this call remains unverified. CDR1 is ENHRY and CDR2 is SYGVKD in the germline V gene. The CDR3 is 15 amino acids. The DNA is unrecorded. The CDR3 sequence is CAISESNLGAPEAFF.

CDR3 in amino acids: CASSLTRGSPYEQYF. J is TRBJ2-7 and V is TRBV7-3. This CDR3 has 15 amino acids. DNA is not recorded here. Germline V gives CDR1 SGHTA, CDR2 FQGTGA. Looking up the rest from reference TRBV7-3 and TRBJ2-7 gives the full variable domain: GAGVSQTPSNKVTEKGKYVELRCDPISGHTALYWYRQSLGQGPEFLIYFQGTGAADDSGLPNDRFFAVRPEGSVSTLKIQRTERGDSAVYLCASSLTRGSPYEQYFGPGTRLTVT.

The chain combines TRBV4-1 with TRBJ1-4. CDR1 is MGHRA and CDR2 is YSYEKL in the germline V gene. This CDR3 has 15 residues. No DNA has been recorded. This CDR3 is CASSQGGLTNEKLFF.

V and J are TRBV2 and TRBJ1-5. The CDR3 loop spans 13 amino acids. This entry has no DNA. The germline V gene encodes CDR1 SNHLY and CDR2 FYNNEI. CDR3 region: CATTGRPNQPQHF.

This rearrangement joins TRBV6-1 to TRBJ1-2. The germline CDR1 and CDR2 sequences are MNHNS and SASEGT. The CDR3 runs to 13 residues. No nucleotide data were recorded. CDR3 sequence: CASEGLLNYGYTF.

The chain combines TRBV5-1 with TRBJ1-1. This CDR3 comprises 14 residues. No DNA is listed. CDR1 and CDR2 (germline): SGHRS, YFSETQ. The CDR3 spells CASSLVGGNTEAFF.

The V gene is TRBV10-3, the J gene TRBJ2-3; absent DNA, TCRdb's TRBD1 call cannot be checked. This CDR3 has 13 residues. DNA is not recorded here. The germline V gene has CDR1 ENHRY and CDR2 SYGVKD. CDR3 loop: CAISGQGTDTQYF.

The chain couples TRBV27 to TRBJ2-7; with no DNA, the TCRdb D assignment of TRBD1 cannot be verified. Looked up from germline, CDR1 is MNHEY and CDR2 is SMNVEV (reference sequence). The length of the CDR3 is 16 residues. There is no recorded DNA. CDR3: CASSLFSQGARYEQYF.

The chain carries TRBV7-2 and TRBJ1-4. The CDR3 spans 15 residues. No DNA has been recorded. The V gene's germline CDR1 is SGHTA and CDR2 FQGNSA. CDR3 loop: CASSWSGAWNEKLFF.

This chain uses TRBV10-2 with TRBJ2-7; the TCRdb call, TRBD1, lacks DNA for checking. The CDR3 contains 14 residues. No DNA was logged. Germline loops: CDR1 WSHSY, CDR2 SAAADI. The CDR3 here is CASRARAFSYEQYF.